Listed below are T cell receptor beta chains from one sample, sequenced in a study of blood T cell repertoires in COVID-19. Sequencing used immunoSEQ multiplex PCR; TCRdb keeps in-frame clones, though not all of them. The sample has some 260,000 clones; roughly 90% are singletons. The sample was PBMCs or T cells enriched from blood (not recorded which). The receptor source for this set is a woman aged 25 to 45 with acute COVID-19. Both conserved end residues are part of each CDR3. D genes are given only for firm matches. Size tells how often a clone was seen (once, few, many) or the class of an expanded clone, and some rows leave it out.

clone size: many; D gene: .; J gene: TRBJ2-2; V gene: TRBV7-9; CDR3 length: 13; CDR3 protein: CASSLDGVGELFF; CDR3 DNA: TGTGCCAGCAGCTTAGATGGAGTCGGGGAGCTGTTTTTT
clone size: .; D gene: .; J gene: TRBJ1-2; V gene: TRBV13; CDR3 length: 15; CDR3 protein: CASSLGPSLVYGYTF; CDR3 DNA: TGTGCCAGCAGCTTAGGCCCCTCCCTAGTCTATGGCTACACCTTC
clone size: .; D gene: TRBD1; J gene: TRBJ2-5; V gene: TRBV7-9; CDR3 length: 14; CDR3 protein: CASSRFDREETQYF; CDR3 DNA: TGTGCCAGCAGCCGATTTGACAGGGAAGAGACCCAGTACTTC
clone size: .; D gene: .; J gene: TRBJ1-2; V gene: TRBV4-3; CDR3 length: 18; CDR3 protein: CASSQDVGRSDNPYGYTF; CDR3 DNA: TGCGCCAGCAGCCAAGATGTGGGGCGATCCGACAACCCCTATGGCTACACCTTC
clone size: .; D gene: TRBD1; J gene: TRBJ1-1; V gene: TRBV9; CDR3 length: 14; CDR3 protein: CASSAGTGLAEAFF; CDR3 DNA: TGTGCCAGCAGCGCCGGGACAGGGTTAGCCGAAGCTTTCTTT
clone size: .; D gene: .; J gene: TRBJ1-2; V gene: TRBV9; CDR3 length: 13; CDR3 protein: CASKRTESEGYTF; CDR3 DNA: TGTGCCAGCAAAAGGACAGAATCGGAGGGCTACACCTTC
clone size: once; D gene: TRBD2; J gene: TRBJ2-4; V gene: TRBV20-1; CDR3 length: 16; CDR3 protein: CSASRAASGTKNIQYF; CDR3 DNA: TGCAGTGCTAGTAGGGCGGCTAGCGGGACCAAAAACATTCAGTACTTC
clone size: .; D gene: .; J gene: TRBJ2-2; V gene: TRBV6-2/TRBV6-3; CDR3 length: 14; CDR3 protein: CASSYGEDTGELFF; CDR3 DNA: TGTGCCAGCAGTTACGGGGAGGACACCGGGGAGCTGTTTTTT
clone size: .; D gene: .; J gene: TRBJ2-3; V gene: TRBV7-8; CDR3 length: 11; CDR3 protein: CASSPGYTQYF; CDR3 DNA: TGTGCCAGCAGCCCCGGGTATACGCAGTATTTT
clone size: .; D gene: .; J gene: TRBJ1-1; V gene: TRBV15; CDR3 length: 15; CDR3 protein: CATSRDFAGNTEAFF; CDR3 DNA: TGTGCCACCAGCAGAGATTTCGCGGGGAACACTGAAGCTTTCTTT
clone size: once; D gene: TRBD1; J gene: TRBJ2-6; V gene: TRBV7-9; CDR3 length: 17; CDR3 protein: CASSPGQGISGANVLTF; CDR3 DNA: TGTGCCAGCAGCCCTGGACAGGGTATCTCTGGGGCCAACGTCCTGACTTTC
clone size: few; D gene: .; J gene: TRBJ1-2; V gene: TRBV2; CDR3 length: 14; CDR3 protein: CASSDRRVGGGYTF; CDR3 DNA: TGTGCCAGCAGCGACCGCCGGGTAGGTGGTGGCTACACCTTC
clone size: .; D gene: TRBD1; J gene: TRBJ1-5; V gene: TRBV4-1; CDR3 length: 16; CDR3 protein: CASSQTGTGKNQPQHF; CDR3 DNA: TGCGCCAGCAGCCAGACCGGGACAGGGAAGAATCAGCCCCAGCATTTT
clone size: .; D gene: TRBD1; J gene: TRBJ1-3; V gene: TRBV28; CDR3 length: 15; CDR3 protein: CASSRTGGTGNTIYF; CDR3 DNA: TGTGCCAGCAGCCGGACAGGGGGGACTGGAAACACCATATATTTT
clone size: once; D gene: .; J gene: TRBJ2-7; V gene: TRBV28; CDR3 length: 15; CDR3 protein: CASSRRASVAGEQYF; CDR3 DNA: TGTGCCAGCAGTCGTAGGGCTAGTGTGGCGGGCGAGCAGTACTTC
clone size: .; D gene: TRBD1; J gene: TRBJ1-4; V gene: TRBV29-1; CDR3 length: 13; CDR3 protein: CSVEDRGREKLFF; CDR3 DNA: TGCAGCGTTGAAGACAGGGGGCGCGAAAAACTGTTTTTT
clone size: .; D gene: .; J gene: TRBJ1-2; V gene: TRBV2; CDR3 length: 16; CDR3 protein: CASSEVRAGSVDGYTF; CDR3 DNA: TGTGCCAGCAGTGAAGTTAGGGCAGGGTCGGTAGATGGCTACACCTTC
clone size: once; D gene: .; J gene: TRBJ1-5; V gene: TRBV21-1; CDR3 length: 12; CDR3 protein: CASRWRNQPQHF; CDR3 DNA: TGTGCCAGCAGGTGGCGCAATCAGCCCCAGCATTTT
clone size: few; D gene: .; J gene: TRBJ1-1; V gene: TRBV12-3/TRBV12-4; CDR3 length: 12; CDR3 protein: CASRSLNTEAFF; CDR3 DNA: TGTGCCAGCAGGAGTCTGAACACTGAAGCTTTCTTT
clone size: .; D gene: TRBD2; J gene: TRBJ2-7; V gene: TRBV28; CDR3 length: 14; CDR3 protein: CASSGGVEPYEQYF; CDR3 DNA: TGTGCCAGCTCTGGGGGGGTGGAGCCCTACGAGCAGTACTTC
clone size: .; D gene: TRBD2; J gene: TRBJ2-5; V gene: TRBV7-9; CDR3 length: 16; CDR3 protein: CASSSTSGGYRETQYF; CDR3 DNA: TGTGCCAGCAGCTCTACTAGCGGGGGATATAGGGAGACCCAGTACTTC
clone size: .; D gene: .; J gene: TRBJ1-6; V gene: TRBV7-9; CDR3 length: 19; CDR3 protein: CASSLLVWGQGLYNSPLHF; CDR3 DNA: TGTGCCAGCAGCTTACTTGTCTGGGGGCAGGGGCTCTATAATTCACCCCTCCACTTT
clone size: .; D gene: .; J gene: TRBJ2-3; V gene: TRBV5-1; CDR3 length: 15; CDR3 protein: CASSPEGTSTDTQYF; CDR3 DNA: TGCGCCAGCAGCCCTGAGGGGACTAGCACAGATACGCAGTATTTT
clone size: many; D gene: .; J gene: TRBJ2-3; V gene: TRBV27; CDR3 length: 13; CDR3 protein: CASSPPSGRSQYF; CDR3 DNA: TGTGCCAGCAGCCCCCCCTCGGGGAGGTCGCAGTATTTT
clone size: .; D gene: TRBD1; J gene: TRBJ2-1; V gene: TRBV4-3; CDR3 length: 17; CDR3 protein: CASSQEAGGVGYNEQFF; CDR3 DNA: TGCGCCAGCAGCCAAGAGGCAGGGGGCGTCGGTTACAATGAGCAGTTCTTC
clone size: .; D gene: .; J gene: TRBJ2-6; V gene: TRBV3-1/TRBV3-2; CDR3 length: 16; CDR3 protein: CASSLLGTTGANVLTF; CDR3 DNA: TGTGCCAGCAGCCTCCTTGGGACAACTGGGGCCAACGTCCTGACTTTC
clone size: once; D gene: .; J gene: TRBJ1-6; V gene: TRBV5-1; CDR3 length: 14; CDR3 protein: CASSFAGVNSPLHF; CDR3 DNA: TGCGCCAGCAGCTTTGCGGGTGTGAATTCACCCCTCCACTTT
clone size: once; D gene: TRBD2; J gene: TRBJ2-2; V gene: TRBV19; CDR3 length: 15; CDR3 protein: CASTLAGGPTGELFF; CDR3 DNA: TGTGCCAGTACCCTAGCGGGAGGTCCCACCGGGGAGCTGTTTTTT
clone size: .; D gene: .; J gene: TRBJ1-2; V gene: TRBV7-9; CDR3 length: 12; CDR3 protein: CASVGGNYGYTF; CDR3 DNA: TGTGCCAGTGTGGGGGGGAACTATGGCTACACCTTC
clone size: .; D gene: TRBD1; J gene: TRBJ1-1; V gene: TRBV11-3; CDR3 length: 13; CDR3 protein: CASSRGGGTEAFF; CDR3 DNA: TGTGCCAGCAGCCGAGGGGGCGGCACTGAAGCTTTCTTT
clone size: .; D gene: TRBD1; J gene: TRBJ1-1; V gene: TRBV2; CDR3 length: 14; CDR3 protein: CASKGQGRRTEAFF; CDR3 DNA: TGTGCCAGCAAAGGACAGGGTAGGCGCACTGAAGCTTTCTTT
clone size: .; D gene: TRBD2; J gene: TRBJ2-2; V gene: TRBV7-6; CDR3 length: 16; CDR3 protein: CASSSPAGGPTGELFF; CDR3 DNA: TGTGCCAGCAGCTCCCCCGCGGGAGGGCCGACCGGGGAGCTGTTTTTT
clone size: few; D gene: .; J gene: TRBJ2-3; V gene: TRBV27; CDR3 length: 12; CDR3 protein: CASGAWWGTQYF; CDR3 DNA: TGTGCCAGCGGGGCTTGGTGGGGTACGCAGTATTTT
clone size: .; D gene: TRBD2; J gene: TRBJ2-3; V gene: TRBV3-1/TRBV3-2; CDR3 length: 20; CDR3 protein: CASSQLLGQLAAASSDTQYF; CDR3 DNA: TGTGCCAGCAGCCAACTACTCGGCCAACTAGCGGCAGCCAGTTCGGATACGCAGTATTTT
clone size: .; D gene: .; J gene: TRBJ1-2; V gene: TRBV19; CDR3 length: 17; CDR3 protein: CASRKGQIGGEYYGYTF; CDR3 DNA: TGTGCCAGTAGGAAGGGTCAAATTGGAGGGGAGTACTATGGCTACACCTTC
clone size: .; D gene: TRBD1; J gene: TRBJ1-4; V gene: TRBV2; CDR3 length: 16; CDR3 protein: CASSVRGLATNEKLFF; CDR3 DNA: TGTGCCAGCAGTGTCAGGGGGCTAGCAACTAATGAAAAACTGTTTTTT
clone size: .; D gene: TRBD2; J gene: TRBJ2-1; V gene: TRBV19; CDR3 length: 15; CDR3 protein: CASSSQRGDGSEQFF; CDR3 DNA: TGTGCCAGTAGTAGCCAGCGGGGGGACGGATCTGAGCAGTTCTTC
clone size: few; D gene: TRBD2; J gene: TRBJ2-1; V gene: TRBV18; CDR3 length: 14; CDR3 protein: CASSPGLAGGEQFF; CDR3 DNA: TGTGCCAGCTCTCCCGGACTAGCGGGAGGAGAGCAGTTCTTC
clone size: .; D gene: .; J gene: TRBJ1-6; V gene: TRBV7-8; CDR3 length: 17; CDR3 protein: CASSLLAWEGKSSPLHF; CDR3 DNA: TGTGCCAGCAGCTTACTGGCTTGGGAGGGAAAGAGTTCACCCCTCCACTTT
clone size: .; D gene: .; J gene: TRBJ2-1; V gene: TRBV11-3; CDR3 length: 16; CDR3 protein: CASSLVGGRAYNEQFF; CDR3 DNA: TGTGCCAGCAGCTTAGTGGGGGGTCGAGCCTACAATGAGCAGTTCTTC
clone size: .; D gene: .; J gene: TRBJ1-5; V gene: TRBV30; CDR3 length: 13; CDR3 protein: CAWSVGQNQPQHF; CDR3 DNA: TGTGCCTGGAGTGTAGGACAGAATCAGCCCCAGCATTTT